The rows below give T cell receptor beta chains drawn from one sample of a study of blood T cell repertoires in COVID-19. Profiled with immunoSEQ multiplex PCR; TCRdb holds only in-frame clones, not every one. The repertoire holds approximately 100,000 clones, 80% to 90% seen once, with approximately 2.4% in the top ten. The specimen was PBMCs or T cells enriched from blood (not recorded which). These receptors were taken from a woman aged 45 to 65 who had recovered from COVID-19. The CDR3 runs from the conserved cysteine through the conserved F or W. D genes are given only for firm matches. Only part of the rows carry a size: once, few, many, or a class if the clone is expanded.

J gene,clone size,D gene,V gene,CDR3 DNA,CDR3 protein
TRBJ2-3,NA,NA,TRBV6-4,TGTGCCAGCAAGAGCGGCACGGGTACGCAGTATTTT,CASKSGTGTQYF
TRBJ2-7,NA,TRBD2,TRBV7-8,TGTGCCAGCAGCCCAAGACACACTAGCGGGGCCTACGAGCAGTACTTC,CASSPRHTSGAYEQYF
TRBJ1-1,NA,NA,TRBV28,TGTGCCAGCAGCCCACCAGGGAACACTGAAGCTTTCTTT,CASSPPGNTEAFF
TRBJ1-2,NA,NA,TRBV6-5,TGTGCCAGCAGTTACGGGGCAGGGGTGAGCGGTGGCTACACCTTC,CASSYGAGVSGGYTF
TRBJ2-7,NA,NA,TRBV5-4,TGTGCCAACAGCTTAGCGAGCCGTATCGCCGAGCAGTACTTC,CANSLASRIAEQYF
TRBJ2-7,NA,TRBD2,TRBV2,TGTGCCAGCAGAACAAGGACTAGCGGCGAGCAGTACTTC,CASRTRTSGEQYF
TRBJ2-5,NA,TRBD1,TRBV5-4,TGTGCCAGCAGCTTGGAGCCGGACAGGCGCCACCAGACCCAGTACTTC,CASSLEPDRRHQTQYF
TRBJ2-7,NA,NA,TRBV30,TGTGCCTCCTCGAGGGACACCTTCGTCGAGCAGTACTTC,CASSRDTFVEQYF
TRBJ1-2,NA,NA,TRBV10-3,TGTGCCATCAGTGACACCGGCGGGGTCTATGGCTACACCTTC,CAISDTGGVYGYTF
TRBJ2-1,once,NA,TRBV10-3,TGTGCCATCAGTGTTTCCAGTGATGAGCAGTTCTTC,CAISVSSDEQFF
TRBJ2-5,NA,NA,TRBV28,TGTGCCAGCAGTTTAACAGGGCGGACCCAAGAGACCCAGTACTTC,CASSLTGRTQETQYF
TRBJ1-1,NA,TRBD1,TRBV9,TGTGCCAGCAGCCCCGACAGGGGGCGCTTGGGAACTGAAGCTTTCTTT,CASSPDRGRLGTEAFF
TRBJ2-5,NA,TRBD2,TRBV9,TGTGCCAGCAGCGTCGTCCAGCGGGGGAGGACCCAGTACTTC,CASSVVQRGRTQYF
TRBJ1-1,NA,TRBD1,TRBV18,TGTGCCAGCTCACCAATCGGGACAGGGGACCTCCTGGGGGCTTTCTTT,CASSPIGTGDLLGAFF
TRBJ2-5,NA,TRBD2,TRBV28,TGTGCCAGCAGCCCCGGGGGGGGCCGAGAGACCCAGTACTTC,CASSPGGGRETQYF
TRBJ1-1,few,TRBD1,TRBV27,TGTGCCAGCAGCCGGGGGATGACAGGGGTGAACACTGAAGCTTTCTTT,CASSRGMTGVNTEAFF
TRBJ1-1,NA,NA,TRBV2,TGTGCCAGCAGTGATAATCCGAACACTGAAGCTTTCTTT,CASSDNPNTEAFF
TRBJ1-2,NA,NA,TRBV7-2,TGTGCCAGCAGCTTAGACAGCAACTATGGCTACACCTTC,CASSLDSNYGYTF
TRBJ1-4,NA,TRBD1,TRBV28,TGTGCCAGCAGTCGGGACAGTTTTTTTCAAAAACTGTTTTTT,CASSRDSFFQKLFF
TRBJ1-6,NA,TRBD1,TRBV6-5,TGTGCCAGCAGTTACTCGAGGGACAGAAATTCACCCCTCCACTTT,CASSYSRDRNSPLHF
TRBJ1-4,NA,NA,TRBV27,TGTGCCAGCAGTAAAATACTATCGCGGACAGTCTACTTGGAAAAACTGTTTTTT,CASSKILSRTVYLEKLFF
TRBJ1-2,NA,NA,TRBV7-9,TGTGCCAGCAGGATCAGCGGGCAGTCCTATGGCTACACCTTC,CASRISGQSYGYTF
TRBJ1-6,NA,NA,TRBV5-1,TGCGCCAGCAGTACAGGGAGCTCCTATAATTCACCCCTCCACTTT,CASSTGSSYNSPLHF
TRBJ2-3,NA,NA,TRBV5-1,TGCGCCAGCAGCTTGGACGGGATAGATACGCAGTATTTT,CASSLDGIDTQYF
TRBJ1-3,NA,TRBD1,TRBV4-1,TGCGCCAGCAGCCAGCCTCAACAGGGGGCGCGTGGAAACACCATATATTTT,CASSQPQQGARGNTIYF
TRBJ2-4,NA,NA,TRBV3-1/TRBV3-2,TGTGCCAGCAGTCCTACAGGAAACCTAGCCAAAAACATTCAGTACTTC,CASSPTGNLAKNIQYF
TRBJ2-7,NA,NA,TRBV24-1,TGTGCCACTTCCGGCGGGCGGGACCCCTACGAGCAGTACTTC,CATSGGRDPYEQYF
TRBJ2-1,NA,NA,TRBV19,TGTGCCAGTAGTCAACAAACAGTGGGCAATGAGCAGTTCTTC,CASSQQTVGNEQFF
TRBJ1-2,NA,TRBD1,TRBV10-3,TGTGCCATCAGTGAGCCGGACAGGGCTCGGTATGGCTACACCTTC,CAISEPDRARYGYTF